This T cell receptor (beta chain) was captured by sequencing in a study of cytomegalovirus exposure and HLA in healthy donors. CDR1 and CDR2 (germline): MNHNS, SASEGT. The CDR3 length is 15 residues. The V end lost 4 bases, the J end lost 3 bases, and 12 bases lay between the germline ends. Regarding this clone: Its specificity is unknown.

Overall study results and limits: Rare sequences made up most TCRs, while some public TCRs were found in many donors. The study flagged fewer than 200 TCR beta chains as cytomegalovirus-associated.

Sequenced by immunoSEQ multiplex PCR; TCRdb stores in-frame clones only, minus some. The sample has around 250,000 clones, roughly 88% seen once. The sequence came from a woman in her thirties in good health and CMV-seronegative. This chain links TRBV6-1 with TRBJ2-2, with a possible D match to TRBD1 (5 bases). Sequenced input: PBMCs. This CDR3 is CASSVLIGDTGELFF. The CDR3 DNA reads TGTGCCAGCAGTGTACTCATAGGGGACACCGGGGAGCTGTTTTTT.